The 16 T cell receptor beta chains listed next were all sequenced from one sample in a study of T-cell memory formation after mild COVID-19. Via MiXCR, TCRdb re-called the 5' RACE reads, giving one row per CDR3 protein. The table shows 400,000 to 450,000 distinct CDR3 sequences, with 18% occurring only once. The material sequenced was PBMCs or a T cell subset sorted from them (not recorded which). These receptors originate from a man between 18 and 35 years old who had mild COVID-19 (a few samples of this study predate the infection). Cell type and time point are not known.

The sample holds a few counts of this clonotype. The chain's CDR3 is CASSQEMRGGDTDTQYF. The DNA of the CDR3 is TGTGCCAGCAGCCAAGAGATGCGGGGGGGTGACACAGATACGCAGTATTTT. The chain joins TRBV3-1 to TRBJ2-3, with 9 nucleotides matching TRBD2. Losses at the gene ends were 0 bases for V and 2 bases for J; bases not matched to a gene: 6. Germline lookup yields CDR1 LGHDT and CDR2 YNNKEL (reference sequence). CDR3 length equals 17 residues.

This clonotype has a handful of counts. The chain links TRBV6-2 or TRBV6-3 to TRBJ2-2; 9 nucleotides agree with TRBD1. In germline, CDR1 is MNHEY, CDR2 SVGEGT. This CDR3 is built from 15 residues. J lost 6 bases, V lost 7 bases, and 9 bases had no gene match. This chain's CDR3 is CASIFRDRAAGELFF. CDR3 in DNA: TGTGCCAGCATATTCCGGGACAGGGCTGCCGGGGAGCTGTTTTTT.

This clonotype was recorded a few times. This chain joins TRBV6-6 and TRBJ1-1, with D perhaps matching TRBD1 (5 bases). The V and J ends lost 3 bases and 4 bases respectively, with 12 bases between them. This CDR3 comprises 14 residues. CDR1 and CDR2 from the germline V gene are MNHNY and SVGAGI (reference sequence). CDR3 amino acids: CASSYRGAGTEAFF. CDR3 sequence (DNA): TGTGCCAGCAGTTATCGGGGCGCGGGCACTGAAGCTTTCTTT.

The DNA of the CDR3 is TGCGCCAGCAGTGAATTGAGTAATCAGCCCCAGCATTTT. It is translated as CASSELSNQPQHF. The rearrangement uses TRBV10-2 and TRBJ1-5; no reliable D call. The CDR3 spans 13 residues. V was cut by 3 bases and J by 4 bases, with 7 bases left in between. Germline values: CDR1 WSHSY, CDR2 SAAADI.

The chain is built from TRBV28 and TRBJ1-2; a weak D match, TRBD1 (5 bases). CDR1 and CDR2 (germline): MDHEN, SYDVKM. V lost 3 bases and J lost 4, with 12 bases in between. The CDR3 is made up of 14 amino acids. CDR3 bases: TGTGCCAGCAGTTTCCACAGGACCCCCTATGGCTACACCTTC. Encoded protein: CASSFHRTPYGYTF.

There are a few counts of this clonotype. The V call is TRBV12-3 or TRBV12-4, the J call TRBJ2-2; D is possibly TRBD1 or TRBD2 (5 bases each). The CDR3 has 16 amino acids. V was pared by 3 bases and J by 0 bases, with 11 bases between. This chain's CDR3 is CASSLGRRTNTGELFF. The CDR3 coding sequence is TGTGCCAGCAGTTTGGGACGTAGGACGAACACCGGGGAGCTGTTTTTT.

This clonotype was seen a handful of times. The chain employs TRBV5-1 and TRBJ1-5; D is possibly TRBD1 (5 bases). Germline CDR1 SGHRS, CDR2 YFSETQ. The CDR3 has 15 amino acids. The V end lost 0 bases, the J end lost 5 bases, and 12 bases lay between the germline ends. CDR3 residues: CASSLDGGNYQPQHF. The CDR3 bases are TGCGCCAGCAGCTTGGACGGGGGAAACTATCAGCCCCAGCATTTT.

This clonotype was counted a few times. The CDR3 is CASSQPGQRNEKLFF. CDR3 nucleotide sequence: TGCGCCAGCAGCCAGCCGGGACAGCGGAATGAAAAACTGTTTTTT. The chain recombines TRBV4-1 with TRBJ1-4; the match to TRBD1 covers 7 bases. This CDR3 has 15 amino acids. The germline gives CDR1 MGHRA, CDR2 YSYEKL. Losses at the gene ends were 3 bases for V and 5 bases for J; bases not matched to a gene: 6.

The gene calls are TRBV7-9 and TRBJ2-5, with TRBD1 matching over 8 bases. The trim removed 6 bases at V and 4 bases at J, leaving 4 bases unmatched. This CDR3 spans 13 amino acids. Per the germline V gene, CDR1 is SEHNR and CDR2 is FQNEAQ (reference sequence). In DNA form, the CDR3 reads TGTGCCAGCAGTCTCGGGACAGGAGAGACCCAGTACTTC. Protein sequence: CASSLGTGETQYF.

The V call is TRBV4-3, the J call TRBJ2-5; D is ambiguous. CDR3 size: 12 residues. Germline V lookup: CDR1 LGHNA, CDR2 YSLEER. The V and J ends lost 0 bases and 5 bases respectively, with 4 bases between them. Here the CDR3 reads CASSQDSETQYF. CDR3 sequence (DNA): TGCGCCAGCAGCCAAGATTCCGAGACCCAGTACTTC.

V gene TRBV5-1 combines with J gene TRBJ1-6, with a tentative D call TRBD1 (6 bases). The germline CDR1 and CDR2 sequences are SGHRS and YFSETQ. V lost 0 bases and J 7 bases, leaving 11 bases between the germline ends. This CDR3 is built from 15 residues. The CDR3 sequence is CASSLDQGWNSPLHF. The CDR3 nucleotides are TGCGCCAGCAGCTTGGATCAGGGGTGGAATTCACCCCTCCACTTT.

The CDR3 sequence is CASSQDTGTFSYEQYF. The CDR3 region has the DNA TGCGCCAGCAGCCAAGATACAGGGACATTCTCCTACGAGCAGTACTTC. V usage is TRBV4-1 and J usage is TRBJ2-7; a weak D match, TRBD1 (6 bases). CDR1 and CDR2 from the germline V gene are MGHRA and YSYEKL. Trimming took off 0 bases at V and 0 bases at J, with 12 bases between the two ends. CDR3 length: 16 residues.

This rearrangement joins TRBV3-1 to TRBJ2-2, with D unresolved. The germline CDR1 and CDR2 sequences are LGHDT and YNNKEL (reference sequence). The CDR3 is 13 residues long. V gave up 2 bases and J gave up 7 bases, with 8 bases separating them. In nucleotides, the CDR3 is TGTGCCAGCAGCCAATCCTTTAACGGGGAGCTGTTTTTT. Amino acid sequence: CASSQSFNGELFF.

CDR3 region: CSAVGQRTYEQYF. CDR3 in DNA: TGCAGTGCTGTAGGACAGCGGACCTACGAGCAGTACTTC. This sequence joins TRBV20-1 and TRBJ2-7; perhaps TRBD1 as D (6 bases). This CDR3 is built from 13 residues. In germline, CDR1 is DFQATT, CDR2 SNEGSKA (reference sequence). The V gene lost 5 bases and the J gene lost 2 bases, with 13 bases spanning the gap.

The genes are TRBV7-2 and TRBJ2-5; 11 positions match TRBD1. Trimming took 2 bases from V and 5 from J; bases not matched to a gene: 7. CDR3 length equals 16 residues. The germline CDR1 and CDR2 sequences are SGHTA and FQGNSA. CDR3 DNA sequence: TGTGCCAGCAGCTTAAACGGACAGGGGGCTCTGGAGACCCAGTACTTC. Translated, it gives CASSLNGQGALETQYF.

The chain recombines TRBV7-9 with TRBJ1-5, with D possibly matching TRBD1 (6 bases). The germline V gene has CDR1 SEHNR and CDR2 FQNEAQ (reference sequence). This CDR3 comprises 14 residues. Deletions cut 5 bases from V and 5 bases from J, with 13 bases between. The CDR3 is CASSEQGRDQPQHF. The CDR3 DNA reads as TGTGCCAGCAGCGAGCAGGGGCGGGATCAGCCCCAGCATTTT.